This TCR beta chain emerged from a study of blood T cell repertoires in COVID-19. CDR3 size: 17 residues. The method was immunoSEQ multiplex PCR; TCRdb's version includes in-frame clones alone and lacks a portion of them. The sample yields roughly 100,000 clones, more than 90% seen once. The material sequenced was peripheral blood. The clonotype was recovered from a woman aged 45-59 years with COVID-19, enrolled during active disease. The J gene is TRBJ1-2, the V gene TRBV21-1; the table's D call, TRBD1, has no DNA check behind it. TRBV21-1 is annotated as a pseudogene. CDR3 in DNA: TGTGCCAGCAGCAAAGTAGGGACAGGGGGTTTTGGCTATGGCTACACCTTC. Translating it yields CASSKVGTGGFGYGYTF.